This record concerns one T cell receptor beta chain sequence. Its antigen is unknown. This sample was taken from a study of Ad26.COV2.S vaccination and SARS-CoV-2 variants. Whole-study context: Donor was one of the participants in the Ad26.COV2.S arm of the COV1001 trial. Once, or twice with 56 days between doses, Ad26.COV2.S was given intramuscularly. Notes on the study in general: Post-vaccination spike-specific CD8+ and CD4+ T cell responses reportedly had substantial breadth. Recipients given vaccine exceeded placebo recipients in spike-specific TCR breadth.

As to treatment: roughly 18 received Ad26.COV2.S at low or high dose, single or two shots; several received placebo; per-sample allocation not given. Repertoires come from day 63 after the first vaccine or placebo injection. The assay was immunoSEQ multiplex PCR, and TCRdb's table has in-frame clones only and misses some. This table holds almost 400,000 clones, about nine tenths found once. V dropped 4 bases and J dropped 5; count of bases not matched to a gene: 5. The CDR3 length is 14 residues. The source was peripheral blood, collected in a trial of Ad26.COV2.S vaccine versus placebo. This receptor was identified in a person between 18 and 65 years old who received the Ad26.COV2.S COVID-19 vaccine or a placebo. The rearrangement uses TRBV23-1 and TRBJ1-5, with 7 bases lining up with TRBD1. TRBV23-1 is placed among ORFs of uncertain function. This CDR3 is CASSRGTDHQPQHF. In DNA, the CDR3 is TGCGCCAGCAGTCGCGGGACAGATCATCAGCCCCAGCATTTT.